The rows below give T cell receptor beta chains drawn from one sample of a study of blood T cells in healthy people across ages. TCRdb fed the 5' RACE reads into MiXCR, producing one record per CDR3 protein. This repertoire shows 750,000 to 950,000 distinct CDR3 sequences, 25% to 30% found once; its top ten account for 10%. These data also featured in a second study, about T cells of mothers and their children.

The material sequenced was blood. These receptors were collected from a woman in her forties in good health. Both conserved end residues are part of each CDR3.

V: TRBV4-3; J: TRBJ1-1; CDR3: CASSQDSQERAFF
V: TRBV5-1; J: TRBJ1-1; CDR3: CASSWGQNIEAFF
V: TRBV7-9; J: TRBJ2-3; CDR3: CASSNRDTDPTDTQYF
V: TRBV6-1; J: TRBJ2-5; CDR3: CASRFSGQQETQYF
V: TRBV18; J: .; CDR3: CASSYYGQGQSYNEQYF
V: TRBV2; J: TRBJ2-5; CDR3: CASRPSGAGAQETQYF
V: TRBV9; J: TRBJ2-7; CDR3: CASSVDVRDEQYF
V: TRBV13; J: TRBJ2-3; CDR3: CASSLGQGVADTQYF
V: TRBV5-1; J: TRBJ2-1; CDR3: CASSSFLLGDEQFF
V: TRBV12-3/TRBV12-4; J: TRBJ2-2; CDR3: CASSLVGAGNTGELFF
V: TRBV5-1; J: TRBJ2-5; CDR3: CASRSPGTEETQYF
V: TRBV4-1; J: .; CDR3: CASSPPGAGAYEQYF
V: TRBV9; J: TRBJ2-1; CDR3: CASTPRANYNEQFF
V: TRBV28; J: TRBJ2-7; CDR3: CASFGGGAPYEQYF
V: TRBV5-1; J: TRBJ1-1; CDR3: CASSLTSSSTEAFF
V: TRBV5-1; J: TRBJ2-5; CDR3: CASSPGVGGEETQYF
V: TRBV9; J: TRBJ1-2; CDR3: CASSSPNRNYGYTF
V: TRBV4-1; J: TRBJ2-7; CDR3: CASSQGTIRPGGSYEQYF
V: TRBV9; J: TRBJ2-2; CDR3: CASSVGGQGTGELFF
V: TRBV10-3; J: TRBJ1-1; CDR3: CAITQGTGGTEAFF
V: TRBV28; J: TRBJ2-7; CDR3: CASSSRGRNAYEQYF
V: TRBV29-1; J: TRBJ2-1; CDR3: CSGDRGLYNEQFF
V: TRBV7-9; J: TRBJ1-2; CDR3: CASRSGTGVPNYGYTF
V: TRBV7-9; J: TRBJ2-7; CDR3: CASSLTTGGAGSYEQYF
V: TRBV20-1; J: TRBJ1-5; CDR3: CSALRDRGMRNQPQHF
V: TRBV29-1; J: TRBJ2-2; CDR3: CSVDTGAGELFF
V: TRBV6-5; J: .; CDR3: CASRQNRSPYEQYF
V: TRBV7-2; J: TRBJ1-4; CDR3: CASSLGTGGREKLFF
V: TRBV20-1; J: TRBJ2-1; CDR3: CSARAGGTSGGASDNEQFF
V: TRBV18; J: TRBJ2-3; CDR3: CASSPMTGGSTDTQYF
V: TRBV6-1; J: TRBJ2-1; CDR3: CASSGVGAVSEQFF
V: TRBV7-9; J: TRBJ2-2; CDR3: CASNLYRDRERTGELFF
V: TRBV20-1; J: TRBJ2-1; CDR3: CSARPGGSNEQFF
V: TRBV11-2; J: TRBJ2-7; CDR3: CASRPLAGSYEQYF
V: TRBV6-5; J: TRBJ1-3; CDR3: CASRRGQVNSGNTIYF
V: TRBV12-3/TRBV12-4; J: TRBJ1-4; CDR3: CASYRGRYEKLFF
V: TRBV19; J: TRBJ2-5; CDR3: CASKKRGDQETQYF